This TCR beta chain came from a study of T-cell reconstitution after alpha-beta-depleted transplantation in children. As it was prepared, the TCRbeta library received unique molecular identifiers. TCRdb recomputed calls from the PCR reads with MiXCR, one row per CDR3 protein. Seen here are over 400,000 distinct CDR3 sequences, 12% observed once, and the top ten hold 5% to 6%. Germline CDR1 SEHNR, CDR2 FQNEAQ (reference sequence). The ends were cut back, 1 base at V and 4 bases at J, with 14 bases in the middle. The CDR3 is made up of 15 amino acids. The TCR sequence derives from a human donor who donated a stem cell graft to a child with combined immunodeficiency. The source material was PBMCs from the stem cell graft donor, sampled from the stem cell graft. The rearrangement joins TRBV7-9 to TRBJ2-7, with D perhaps being TRBD1 or TRBD2 (6 bases each). The CDR3 DNA reads TGTGCCAGCAGCTTAGGGGGGGCTGGAGCTTACGAGCAGTACTTC. Translation: CASSLGGAGAYEQYF.